The rows below give T cell receptor beta chains drawn from one sample of a study of blood T cell repertoires in COVID-19. Assay used: immunoSEQ multiplex PCR; TCRdb lists only in-frame clones, some missing. The data hold a few hundred thousand clones, with about 91% observed a single time. The material sequenced was PBMCs or T cells enriched from blood (not recorded which). The source of these receptors is a middle-aged woman with acute COVID-19. Both conserved end residues are part of each CDR3. The order of the fields is J gene, V gene, D gene, clone size, CDR3 protein, CDR3 DNA. A D gene is named only where the DNA matches it firmly. The size entry is marked missing in some rows and otherwise reads once, few, many or a size class.

TRBJ2-2 TRBV10-3 NA once CAIRFFQGSTGELFF TGTGCCATCAGATTTTTTCAGGGGAGCACCGGGGAGCTGTTTTTT
TRBJ2-7 TRBV29-1 NA once CSVQQGNTYEQYF TGCAGCGTTCAACAGGGCAACACCTACGAGCAGTACTTC
TRBJ1-2 TRBV7-6 NA NA CASSSVTKGGLDGYTF TGTGCCAGCAGCTCCGTGACAAAGGGGGGGCTGGATGGCTACACCTTC
TRBJ2-4 TRBV19 NA NA CASSIDPDTIQYF TGTGCCAGTAGTATAGACCCCGACACCATTCAGTACTTC
TRBJ1-3 TRBV19 NA NA CASIPTVSGNTIYF TGTGCCAGTATTCCCACGGTCTCTGGAAACACCATATATTTT
TRBJ1-4 TRBV18 NA NA CASSFFQGSWEKLFF TGTGCCAGCTCATTTTTTCAGGGGTCTTGGGAAAAACTGTTTTTT
TRBJ2-5 TRBV7-9 NA NA CASSLRSGIYSETQYF TGTGCCAGCAGCTTACGATCCGGGATCTACTCAGAGACCCAGTACTTC
TRBJ1-6 TRBV29-1 TRBD1 NA CSVALTGDNSPLHF TGCAGCGTCGCCCTGACAGGGGATAATTCACCCCTCCACTTT
TRBJ1-1 TRBV11-3 NA few CASSLDRGNTEAFF TGTGCCAGCAGCTTAGACAGGGGGAACACTGAAGCTTTCTTT
TRBJ2-1 TRBV27 TRBD2 NA CASSDGTSGNNEQFF TGTGCCAGCAGTGACGGGACTAGCGGCAACAATGAGCAGTTCTTC
TRBJ1-6 TRBV5-6 TRBD1 NA CASSSQGRNSPLHF TGTGCCAGCAGCTCACAGGGGCGAAATTCACCCCTCCACTTT
TRBJ2-1 TRBV29-1 TRBD2 NA CSSPGLAVSGEQFF TGCAGCTCCCCGGGACTAGCGGTTTCGGGCGAGCAGTTCTTC
TRBJ2-3 TRBV5-5 NA NA CASSLGDIGTDTQYF TGTGCCAGCAGCTTGGGGGACATAGGCACAGATACGCAGTATTTT
TRBJ1-2 TRBV11-3 TRBD1 NA CASSLEPRDRGLDYGYTF TGTGCCAGCAGCTTAGAGCCCCGGGACAGGGGGCTCGACTATGGCTACACCTTC
TRBJ2-1 TRBV27 TRBD2 NA CASSFRGTSGDNEQFF TGTGCCAGCAGTTTCCGTGGGACTAGCGGGGACAATGAGCAGTTCTTC